These 20 T cell receptor beta chains share one sample of origin, sequenced in a study of T cells in Graves' hyperthyroidism and ophthalmopathy. Regions amplified from RNA transcripts were the TCR beta CDR3 regions. During a first-round RT-PCR of the TCR CDR3, the HTBI primer set was used. TCRdb reanalysed the multiplex PCR reads using MiXCR and keeps one entry per CDR3 protein. The data contain about 58,000 distinct CDR3 sequences, about 50% of them singletons. What was sequenced was blood. All receptors come from a woman in her 30s with Graves' ophthalmopathy.

The chain combines TRBV20-1 with TRBJ2-5; D remains ambiguous. Germline V gene lookup returns CDR1 DFQATT and CDR2 SNEGSKA (reference sequence). The CDR3 loop spans 12 amino acids. The chain's CDR3 is CSAPRTAETQYF. The CDR3 nucleotides read TGCAGCGCTCCCAGGACCGCGGAGACCCAGTACTTC.

This clonotype is medium-sized within its sample. The CDR3 region has the DNA TGTGCCACCAGTGATTGGGAGACCCAGTACTTC. This codes for CATSDWETQYF. J is TRBJ2-5 and V is TRBV24-1; D unclear. Trimming removed 2 bases at V and 5 bases at J, with 2 bases between. Looked up from germline, CDR1 is KGHDR and CDR2 is SFDVKD. The CDR3 runs 11 residues.

This clonotype was recorded at least ten times. The chain links TRBV6-4 to TRBJ1-1, with D possibly TRBD1 on 5 matching bases. Germline CDR1 reads MRHNA; CDR2 reads SNTAGT. V lost 4 bases to trimming and J lost 2 bases, with 17 bases between them. The CDR3 loop spans 16 amino acids. This chain's CDR3 is CASSVGPRGPNTEAFF. The DNA for the CDR3 is TGTGCCAGCAGTGTCGGTCCGAGGGGCCCTAACACTGAAGCTTTCTTT.

The chain links TRBV28 to TRBJ2-2; either TRBD1 or TRBD2 may supply D (6 bases each). V was cut by 10 bases and J by 5 bases, with 23 bases left in between. Germline assignment: CDR1 MDHEN and CDR2 SYDVKM. The CDR3 is 16 residues long. The CDR3 nucleotides are TGTGCCACTAGAAATGGGGGGCAAGGGGTTACCGGGGAGCTGTTTTTT. It encodes CATRNGGQGVTGELFF.

This rearrangement joins TRBV20-1 to TRBJ2-5; 8 bases agree with TRBD2. V lost 5 bases to trimming and J lost 2 bases; unmatched junction nucleotides: 13. Germline V gene sequence: CDR1 DFQATT, CDR2 SNEGSKA (reference sequence). The CDR3 has 16 amino acids. CDR3 loop: CSAPRGGSGLQETQYF. CDR3 coding DNA: TGCAGTGCTCCCCGGGGGGGATCGGGCTTACAAGAGACCCAGTACTTC.

V gene TRBV11-2 combines with J gene TRBJ2-2, with a possible D match to TRBD2 (6 bases). The CDR3 runs to 16 residues. Per the germline V gene, CDR1 is SGHAT and CDR2 is FQNNGV. V was cut by 2 bases and J by 6 bases, with 16 bases left in between. In DNA, the CDR3 is TGTGCCAGCAGCTTAACCCATATCGGGACTCCCGGGGAGCTGTTTTTT. Its protein product is CASSLTHIGTPGELFF.

The V gene is TRBV19, the J gene TRBJ1-4; a possible D gene is TRBD1 (5 bases). V was trimmed by 5 bases and J by 8 bases, leaving 12 bases between them. The CDR3 has 13 residues. Germline V gene lookup returns CDR1 LNHDA and CDR2 SQIVND (reference sequence). The CDR3 region is CASSRSRTEKLFF. The DNA of the CDR3 is TGTGCCAGTAGTCGATCCAGGACAGAAAAACTGTTTTTT. Combining the CDR3 with reference TRBV19 and TRBJ1-4 gives the whole variable domain DGGITQSPKYLFRKEGQNVTLSCEQNLNHDAMYWYRQDPGQGLRLIYYSQIVNDFQKGDIAEGYSVSREKKESFPLTVTSAQKNPTAFYLCASSRSRTEKLFFGSGTQLSVL.

This clonotype was seen a few times. The gene calls are TRBV20-1 and TRBJ2-5; D gene unclear. Germline CDR1 reads DFQATT; CDR2 reads SNEGSKA (reference sequence). The CDR3 consists of 11 residues. Trimming cost V 0 bases and J 5 bases, with 4 bases left between them. This chain's CDR3 is CSARERETQYF. DNA for the CDR3: TGCAGTGCTAGAGAACGGGAGACCCAGTACTTC.

With respect to this clonotype: The junction departs from germline at one end; a sequencing error may be responsible. CDR3 loop: CASSGRSLNEKLFF. The CDR3 coding sequence is TGTGCCAGCAGCGGCAGGAGTCTAAATGAAAAACTGTTTTTT. The gene calls are TRBV5-1 and TRBJ1-4; D is unresolved. CDR1 SGHRS and CDR2 YFSETQ come from the germline V gene. CDR3 length: 14 residues.

This clonotype was seen at least ten times. CDR3 protein: CASSSGTSGIYEQYF. For the CDR3, the DNA is TGTGCCAGCAGCTCCGGGACTAGCGGGATCTACGAGCAGTACTTC. V and J are TRBV7-6 and TRBJ2-7; 13 nucleotides align to TRBD2. The CDR3 has 15 amino acids. Germline V gene sequence: CDR1 SGHVS, CDR2 FNYEAQ. After removal of 4 bases from V and 3 bases from J, the junction contained 3 bases not matched to a gene.

This chain links TRBV9 with TRBJ1-2; 9 nucleotides match TRBD1. V gave up 7 bases and J gave up 4 bases; unmatched junction bases: 2. The V gene's germline CDR1 is SGDLS and CDR2 YYNGEE. This CDR3 spans 12 amino acids. The CDR3: CASGTGSYGYTF. CDR3 nucleotides: TGTGCCAGCGGGACAGGGAGCTATGGCTACACCTTC.

This rearrangement joins TRBV5-6 to TRBJ1-5; D is uncertain. Trimming took off 2 bases at V and 11 bases at J, with 20 bases between the two ends. The CDR3 is made up of 15 amino acids. The V gene's germline CDR1 is SGHDT and CDR2 YYEEEE. The DNA for the CDR3 is TGTGCCAGCAGCTTCTCTCCCGGCAGCCAAGAGACCCAGCATTTT. This translates into CASSFSPGSQETQHF.

Remarks on this clonotype: This may arise from a read error, as a much more abundant clone is one base away. The chain uses TRBV27 and TRBJ2-7, with a weak D call TRBD2 (6 bases). The V end lost 2 bases, the J end lost 6 bases, and 14 bases lay between the germline ends. The CDR3 sequence is 14 residues long. Germline V CDR1 and CDR2: MNHEY, SMNVEV (reference sequence). This chain's CDR3 is CASSLGRRGPEQYF. In DNA, the CDR3 is TGTGCCAGCAGTTTAGGTCGGAGGGGTCCCGAGCAGTACTTC.

At least ten counts were recorded for this clonotype. The chain has TRBV28 and TRBJ2-7; 10 bases agree with TRBD2. In germline, CDR1 is MDHEN, CDR2 SYDVKM. The V segment lost 6 bases and the J segment 0 bases; nucleotides outside the gene matches: 11. The CDR3 covers 17 residues. The CDR3 here is CASRAVAGGLSSYEQYF. DNA of the CDR3: TGTGCCAGCAGGGCGGTAGCGGGAGGTCTGAGCTCCTACGAGCAGTACTTC.

In this sample, this clonotype turned up many times. The chain uses TRBV28 and TRBJ2-7; D unclear. V was trimmed by 6 bases and J by 2 bases, leaving 11 bases between them. CDR3 size: 13 residues. Germline V gene lookup returns CDR1 MDHEN and CDR2 SYDVKM. The chain's CDR3 is CASSRAATYEQYF. The CDR3 DNA reads as TGTGCCAGCAGCCGTGCGGCGACCTACGAGCAGTACTTC.

The chain recombines TRBV2 with TRBJ2-3; D gene unclear. V shed 5 bases and J shed 6 bases, with 21 bases lying between them. There are 16 residues in the CDR3. Germline CDR1 SNHLY, CDR2 FYNNEI. CDR3 loop: CASSRNPGSDSDTQYF. The CDR3 DNA follows: TGTGCCAGCAGTAGAAACCCGGGCTCCGATTCCGATACGCAGTATTTT.

For this clonotype: Without the conserved terminal phenylalanine or tryptophan, this CDR3 likely stems from a read error. This chain connects TRBV2 to TRBJ2-5, with 10 positions matching TRBD1. Germline V gives CDR1 SNHLY, CDR2 FYNNEI. The CDR3 has 14 amino acids. The CDR3 DNA sequence: TGTGGCAGCGACAGGGGGCGCCTGGGAGAGACCCAGTACGTC. Protein product: CGSDRGRLGETQYV.

In this sample, this clonotype turned up many times. This rearrangement joins TRBV12-3 or TRBV12-4 to TRBJ2-7; D is undetermined. Trimming cost V 6 bases and J 2 bases, with 11 bases left between them. The CDR3 runs 13 residues. CDR3 bases: TGTGCCAGCAGACGCGAAGGCGCCTACGAGCAGTACTTC. As protein: CASRREGAYEQYF.

Ten or more counts support this clonotype. The chain couples TRBV6-5 to TRBJ1-3; tentatively, D is TRBD1 (5 bases). V was pared by 6 bases and J by 1 base, with 19 bases between. Germline CDR1 MNHEY, CDR2 SVGAGI. The CDR3 contains 17 residues. CDR3 coding DNA: TGTGCCAGCAGGCCCCTCTTCGGGGGAGGATCTGGAAACACCATATATTTT. It codes for CASRPLFGGGSGNTIYF.

This clonotype has ten or more counts. The V and J genes are TRBV6-7 and TRBJ2-3; D is uncertain. TRBV6-7 falls under the ORF class, with uncertain function. Trimming removed 2 bases from V and 6 bases from J, with 6 bases in between. The CDR3 has 12 residues. This chain's CDR3 is CASSYSPDTQYF. The CDR3 coding sequence is TGTGCCAGCAGTTACAGCCCGGATACGCAGTATTTT.